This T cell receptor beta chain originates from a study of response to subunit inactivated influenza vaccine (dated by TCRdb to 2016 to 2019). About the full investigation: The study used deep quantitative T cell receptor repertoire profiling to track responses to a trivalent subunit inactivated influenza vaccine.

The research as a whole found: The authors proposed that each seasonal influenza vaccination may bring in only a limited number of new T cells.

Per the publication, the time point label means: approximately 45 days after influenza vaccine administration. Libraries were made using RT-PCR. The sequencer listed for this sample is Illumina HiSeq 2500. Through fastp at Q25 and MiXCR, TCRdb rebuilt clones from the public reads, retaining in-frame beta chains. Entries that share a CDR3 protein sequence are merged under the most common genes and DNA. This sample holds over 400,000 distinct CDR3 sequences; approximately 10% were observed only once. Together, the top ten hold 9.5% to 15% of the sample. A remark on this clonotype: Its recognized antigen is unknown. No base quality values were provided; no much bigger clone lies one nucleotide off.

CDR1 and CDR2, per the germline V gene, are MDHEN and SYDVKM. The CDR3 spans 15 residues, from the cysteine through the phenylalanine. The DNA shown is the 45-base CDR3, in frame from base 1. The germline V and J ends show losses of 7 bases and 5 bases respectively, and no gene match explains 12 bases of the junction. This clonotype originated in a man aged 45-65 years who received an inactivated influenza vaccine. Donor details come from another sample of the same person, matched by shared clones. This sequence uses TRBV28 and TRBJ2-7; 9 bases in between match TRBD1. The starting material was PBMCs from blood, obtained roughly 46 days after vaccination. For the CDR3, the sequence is CASTRRGTGSHEQYF. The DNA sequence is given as TGTGCCAGCACTCGCAGGGGGACAGGGAGCCACGAGCAGTACTTC.